The 10 T cell receptor beta chains below all came from one sample that was sequenced in a study of metastatic and nonmetastatic thyroid tumors. All patients were untreated before thyroid surgery. TCRdb called clones again from the PCR reads with MiXCR. Of about 92,000 clones listed, 14% to 15% are singletons. Material: blood. Receptors were obtained from a female donor with papillary thyroid cancer or a benign thyroid nodule (not recorded which). Some clones in this sample may be carry-over from other donors' samples.

The gene calls are TRBV7-3 and TRBJ1-1; unclear D gene. The CDR3 is made up of 15 amino acids. V lost 1 base and J 2 bases, leaving 11 bases between the germline ends. Per germline, CDR1 SGHTA and CDR2 FQGTGA. The CDR3 reads CASSLMRHANTEAFF. In nucleotides, the CDR3 is TGTGCCAGCAGCTTAATGAGACATGCAAACACTGAAGCTTTCTTT.

CDR3 in DNA: TGTGCCAGCAGCCACGCCCCGACTCACCCTAGGGGTTACAATGAGCAGTTCTTC. Amino acids: CASSHAPTHPRGYNEQFF. The rearrangement links TRBV11-1 to TRBJ2-1; possible D gene TRBD1, 5 bases. CDR1 is SGHAT, CDR2 FQDESV, per germline (reference sequence). The V and J ends lost 5 bases and 4 bases respectively, with 24 bases between them. This CDR3 contains 18 residues.

This clone was observed a few times. The V gene is TRBV5-6, the J gene TRBJ1-5; no clear D. In germline, CDR1 is SGHDT, CDR2 YYEEEE. The CDR3 consists of 14 residues. V shed 1 base and J shed 5 bases, with 10 bases lying between them. The CDR3: CASSLRTDHQPQHF. CDR3 bases: TGTGCCAGCAGCTTGAGAACAGACCATCAGCCCCAGCATTTT.

Many counts were recorded for this clone. The chain employs TRBV24-1 and TRBJ2-1; D is perhaps TRBD2 (7 bases). This CDR3 is built from 14 residues. From germline, CDR1 is KGHDR and CDR2 SFDVKD. V was clipped by 9 bases and J by 2 bases, with 13 bases between them. CDR3 sequence (DNA): TGTGCCACCGCGGGGGCTGGGCCCTACAATGAGCAGTTCTTC. Translation: CATAGAGPYNEQFF.

This clone appeared many times. The same CDR3 arises from other DNA sequences in this sample as well. The chain joins TRBV20-1 to TRBJ1-3; 8 nucleotides line up with TRBD1. V trimming: 4 bases; J trimming: 1 base; junction bases outside the gene matches: 3. This CDR3 has 14 amino acids. Per germline, CDR1 DFQATT and CDR2 SNEGSKA (reference sequence). Written as DNA, the CDR3 is TGCAGTGCTACGGGACAGGTGTCTGGAAACACCATATATTTT. Protein sequence: CSATGQVSGNTIYF.

A remark on this clone: With a much larger clone just one base away, this may be a read error. V gene TRBV29-1 combines with J gene TRBJ1-1, with a weak D call TRBD1 (5 bases). The ends were cut back, 6 bases at V and 5 bases at J, with 16 bases in the middle. The length of the CDR3 is 13 residues. The V gene's germline CDR1 is SQVTM and CDR2 ANQGSEA. This CDR3 reads CSVTTAVRTEAFF. The CDR3 bases are TGCAGCGTCACGACAGCGGTGCGAACTGAAGCTTTCTTT. The variable domain in full, completed from reference TRBV29-1 and TRBJ1-1, reads SAVISQKPSRDICQRGTSLTIQCQVDSQVTMMFWYRQQPGQSLTLIATANQGSEATYESGFVIDKFPISRPNLTFSTLTVSNMSPEDSSIYLCSVTTAVRTEAFFGQGTRLTVV.

With respect to this clone: This CDR3 is missing its conserved last phenylalanine or tryptophan, likely due to a read error. The V and J genes are TRBV30 and TRBJ1-6; possibly TRBD1 for D (5 bases). From germline, CDR1 is GTSNPN and CDR2 SVGIG (reference sequence). This CDR3 has 15 amino acids. V was cut by 2 bases and J by 6 bases, with 14 bases left in between. The CDR3 loop is CAWSFGGWGNSPLHS. Written as DNA, the CDR3 is TGTGCCTGGAGTTTCGGGGGATGGGGTAATTCACCCCTCCACTCT.

This clone was seen repeatedly, ten times or more. The V and J genes are TRBV20-1 and TRBJ2-2, with D possibly matching TRBD2 (5 bases). This CDR3 is built from 17 residues. Trimming took off 1 base at V and 0 bases at J, with 15 bases between the two ends. CDR1 is DFQATT and CDR2 is SNEGSKA in the germline V gene (reference sequence). CDR3 residues: CSARGIGSGSNTGELFF. In DNA, the CDR3 is TGCAGTGCTAGAGGAATCGGGTCGGGATCGAACACCGGGGAGCTGTTTTTT.

For this clone: Since no conserved phenylalanine or tryptophan closes the CDR3, a read error is the likely cause. This same CDR3 is encoded by further DNA sequences in the sample. The V call is TRBV2, the J call TRBJ1-2; weak D call: TRBD1 (6 bases). Germline assignment: CDR1 SNHLY and CDR2 FYNNEI. The CDR3 loop spans 12 amino acids. CDR3: CAGSGQSRGYTS. The CDR3 DNA reads TGTGCCGGCAGTGGACAGAGTCGGGGCTACACCTCC.

Turning to this clone: A single base separates this from a much larger clone, so it may be a read error. The identical CDR3 is also encoded by other nucleotide sequences in the sample. The chain employs TRBV5-1 and TRBJ1-2; D not resolved. There are 14 residues in the CDR3. V was trimmed by 4 bases and J by 7 bases, leaving 17 bases between them. Germline V gene data show CDR1 as SGHRS and CDR2 as YFSETQ. CDR3 residues: CASSPGGTKSGYTF. Here the CDR3 DNA reads TGCGCCAGCAGCCCTGGTGGTACCAAGAGTGGCTACACCTTC.